These T cell receptor beta chains were read from a single sample in a study of PD-1 blockade in classical Hodgkin lymphoma. The method was immunoSEQ multiplex PCR; TCRdb's version includes in-frame clones alone and lacks a portion of them. The table has approximately 20,000 clones, about 80% seen once. The sequenced sample was peripheral blood mononuclear cells (PBMCs), obtained before the fourth cycle of nivolumab. Every receptor here comes from a human donor with classical Hodgkin lymphoma. CDR3s include the opening cysteine and the closing phenylalanine or tryptophan.

CASSTSGRTTEQYF	TRBV19	TRBJ2-7	14
CASSLTISYNEQFF	TRBV5-1	TRBJ2-1	14
CASSSYGPVGELFF	TRBV5-1	TRBJ2-2	14
CAGSGGGYGYTF	TRBV19	TRBJ1-2	12
CASSQGTGMNTEAFF	TRBV4-3	TRBJ1-1	15
CASSRTGFDYEQYF	TRBV5-5	TRBJ2-7	14
CASSSYVLQHARNTIYF	TRBV21-1	TRBJ1-3	17
CASSFWTGEDTEAFF	TRBV14	TRBJ1-1	15
CASSLAVQGSGYEQYF	TRBV5-1	TRBJ2-7	16
CAWGTGAYQETQYF	TRBV30	TRBJ2-5	14
CASSQDADYGYTF	TRBV4-3	TRBJ1-2	13
CASRAGQGENQPQHF	TRBV6-1	TRBJ1-5	15
CASSEPGTVNIQYF	TRBV2	TRBJ2-4	14
CASSGTRGLGNTIYF	TRBV7-2	TRBJ1-3	15
CAWSPALAEAFF	TRBV30	TRBJ1-1	12
CSVGLSTKGYTF	TRBV29-1	TRBJ1-2	12
CASSETRSTDTQYF	TRBV10-1	TRBJ2-3	14
CASSLVAEVAGGYETQYF	TRBV5-6	TRBJ2-5	18
CASSTNTEAFF	TRBV2	TRBJ1-1	11
CASSIRQGATEAFF	TRBV7-2	TRBJ1-1	14
CASSLDSFYEQYF	TRBV14	TRBJ2-7	13